This TCR beta chain was recovered during a study of blood T cell repertoires in COVID-19 (dated by TCRdb to 2018 to 2021). As for the study more broadly: Collaborator samples came from the United States, Italy and Spain and covered acute and convalescent phases of COVID-19. Subjects who had been exposed to COVID-19, were actively infected with it, or had recovered from it provided the deeply sampled blood TCRbeta repertoires that made up the dataset. The material from the prospective study consisted of cDNA or gDNA derived from T cells, B-cell-depleted T cells, or PBMCs. Nearly every sample came with metadata listing a de-identified subject ID, COVID-19 status, age in years and sex. HLA class I and class II types, where available, came from metadata supplied by the sample provider rather than from assay-based typing. Samples came from the ongoing ImmuneRACE study (first 160 participants) plus 1,254 subjects from 6 global collaborators. The repertoires were released in a freely available public database meant as a resource for research on the immune response to SARS-CoV-2. Study-level results and caveats: The quantity of clinical and demographic metadata differed by source and by participant and was supplied without curation.

Comment on this clone: The antigen it binds to is not known. No much larger clonotype is one base removed from it; base qualities were not supplied.

The immunoSEQ Assay, a bias-controlled multiplex PCR, was used to amplify TCRbeta CDR3 regions from genomic DNA. Under the source paper's analysis protocol: The number of nucleated cells in each sample was estimated by amplification of reference gene primers within the assay. To quantify the absolute abundance of each unique TCRbeta CDR3 rearrangement, sequence reads were collapsed and filtered. For each sample, productive Simpson clonality was calculated as the square root of Simpson's diversity index across productive rearrangements. Entries here come from immuneACCESS through TCRdb and include only in-frame sequences with V and J called. Some clones fail to appear in such tables; in the studies checked, an unresolved V gene covers under half of the shortfall, and the cause of the remainder is unknown. The V and J calls and the clone size are those of that table, but D and trimming were determined from the DNA. The sample table shows 200,000 to 300,000 clones, and 80% to 95% are seen once. Jointly, the top ten make up about 2.5% of the sample.

In Seattle, one collaborating source enrolled patients while the infection was active and tracked those patients longitudinally over the course of disease. Whole blood was collected in K2EDTA tubes by collaborating institutions according to the institutions' own protocols. For TCRbeta analysis, collaborators shipped samples as frozen whole blood, isolated PBMCs, or DNA extracted from either of those sample types. Spanning cysteine to phenylalanine, the CDR3 consists of 15 amino acids. Just the 45-base CDR3 DNA is kept, in frame starting at base 1. At the junction V is shortened by 6 bases and J by 6 bases, with 18 bases in between. CDR1 and CDR2 (MNHNY, SVGAGI) derive from the germline V gene (reference sequence).

This sequence was found in a person in their late teens or twenties with COVID-19, enrolled during active disease. The chain couples TRBV6-6 to TRBJ1-5; TRBD1 is perhaps the D gene, given 6 matching bases. Material: peripheral blood. Read as DNA, the sequence is TGTGCCAGCAGCGACGAGGGGGTACTAGGTCAGCCCCAGCATTTT. This encodes CASSDEGVLGQPQHF.